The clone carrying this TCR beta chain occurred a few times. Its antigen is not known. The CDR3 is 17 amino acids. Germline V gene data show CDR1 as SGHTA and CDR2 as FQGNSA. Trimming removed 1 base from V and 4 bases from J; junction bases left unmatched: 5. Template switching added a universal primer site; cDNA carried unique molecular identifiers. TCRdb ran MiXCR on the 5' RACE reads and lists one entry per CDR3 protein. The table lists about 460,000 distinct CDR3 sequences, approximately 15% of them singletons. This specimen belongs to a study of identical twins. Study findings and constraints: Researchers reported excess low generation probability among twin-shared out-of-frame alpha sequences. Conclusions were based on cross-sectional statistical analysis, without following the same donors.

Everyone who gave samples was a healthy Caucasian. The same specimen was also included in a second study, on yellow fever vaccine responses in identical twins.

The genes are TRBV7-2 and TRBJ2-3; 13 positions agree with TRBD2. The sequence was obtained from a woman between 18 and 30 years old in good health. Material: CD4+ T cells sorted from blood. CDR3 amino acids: CASSLVVLAGGSDTQYF. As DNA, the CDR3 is TGTGCCAGCAGCTTAGTGGTACTAGCGGGAGGGTCAGATACGCAGTATTTT.